This TCR beta chain was captured by sequencing in a study of T-cell reconstitution after alpha-beta-depleted transplantation in children. Overall study findings and caveats: From surviving recipient T cells and thymic progenitors came the high day-60 TCRbeta diversity observed in some patients. Among T cells one year after transplant, newly produced cells accounted for most counts and diversity. At around two months after transplant, the alpha-beta T cells were reportedly derived from several hundred expanded clones that came from non-depleted graft cells.

The CDR3 spans 11 residues. Germline CDR1 and CDR2: MNHNY and SVGAGI (reference sequence). Trimming removed 11 bases at V and 4 bases at J, with 11 bases between. The TCRbeta library was prepared with unique molecular identifiers. TCRdb reprocessed the PCR reads via MiXCR and lists one record per CDR3 protein. Of 200,000 to 250,000 distinct CDR3 sequences in the sample, 7% to 9% were seen once. For this clonotype: Its antigen is undetermined.

V gene TRBV6-6 combines with J gene TRBJ2-5, with D tentatively TRBD2 (5 bases). This TCR came from a male patient under 10 years old who had a stem cell transplant for acute myeloid leukemia, so the T cells may come from the graft donor. The material was PBMCs, mostly from graft donor cells, obtained 360 days after TCRalphabeta/CD19-depleted stem cell transplant. The CDR3 loop is CASRAVETQYF. CDR3 DNA: TGTGCCTCGCGGGCCGTAGAGACCCAGTACTTC.